The present entry profiles one T cell receptor beta chain with its context. Its specificity is not known. These data originate in a study of cytomegalovirus exposure and HLA in healthy donors. Study-wide findings and caveats: CMV antigen specificity was confirmed in vitro for a few CMV-associated chains.

It was with 60 Vbeta and 13 Jbeta primers that the PCR ran. Clones were sequenced by immunoSEQ multiplex PCR, and TCRdb holds only the in-frame ones, with some missing. Here the sample spans around 130,000 clones, 80% to 85% being singletons. The germline gives CDR1 GTSNPN, CDR2 SVGIG (reference sequence). With 0 bases removed from V and 4 bases from J, the gap between germline ends came to 13 bases. The CDR3 is 14 amino acids. The sequencing input was PBMCs. V gene TRBV30 combines with J gene TRBJ2-7; D uncertain. This receptor was taken from a man between 25 and 39 years old in good health and CMV-seronegative. The CDR3 nucleotides read TGTGCCTGGAGTGTACCTCAGACCGGGTACGAGCAGTACTTC. Translating gives CAWSVPQTGYEQYF.